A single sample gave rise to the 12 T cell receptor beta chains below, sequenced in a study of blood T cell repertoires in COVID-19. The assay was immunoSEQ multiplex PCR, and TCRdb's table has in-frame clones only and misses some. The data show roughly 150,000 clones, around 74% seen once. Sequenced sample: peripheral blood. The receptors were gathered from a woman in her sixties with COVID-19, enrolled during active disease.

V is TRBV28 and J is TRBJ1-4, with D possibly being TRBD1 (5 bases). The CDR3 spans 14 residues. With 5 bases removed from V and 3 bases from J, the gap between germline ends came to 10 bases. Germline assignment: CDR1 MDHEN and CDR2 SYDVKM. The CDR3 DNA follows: TGTGCCAGCAGTACGGACATTCCTAATGAAAAACTGTTTTTT. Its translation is CASSTDIPNEKLFF.

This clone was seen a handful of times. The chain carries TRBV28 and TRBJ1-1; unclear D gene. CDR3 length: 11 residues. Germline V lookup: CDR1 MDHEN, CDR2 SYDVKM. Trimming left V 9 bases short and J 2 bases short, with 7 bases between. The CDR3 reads CASWQNTEAFF. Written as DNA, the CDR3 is TGTGCCAGTTGGCAAAACACTGAAGCTTTCTTT.

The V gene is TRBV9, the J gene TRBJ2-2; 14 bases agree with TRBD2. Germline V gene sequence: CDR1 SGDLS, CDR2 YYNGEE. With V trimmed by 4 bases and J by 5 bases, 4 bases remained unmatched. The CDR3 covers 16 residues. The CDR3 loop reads CASSSRTSGRTGELFF. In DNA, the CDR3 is TGTGCCAGCAGCTCACGGACTAGCGGGAGGACCGGGGAGCTGTTTTTT.

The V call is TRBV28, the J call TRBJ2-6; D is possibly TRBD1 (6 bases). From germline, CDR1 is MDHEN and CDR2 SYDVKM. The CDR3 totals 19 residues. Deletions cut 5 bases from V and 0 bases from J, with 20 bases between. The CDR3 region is CASSPHAPGGGSGANVLTF. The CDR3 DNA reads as TGTGCCAGCAGTCCCCATGCCCCTGGGGGCGGCTCTGGGGCCAACGTCCTGACTTTC.

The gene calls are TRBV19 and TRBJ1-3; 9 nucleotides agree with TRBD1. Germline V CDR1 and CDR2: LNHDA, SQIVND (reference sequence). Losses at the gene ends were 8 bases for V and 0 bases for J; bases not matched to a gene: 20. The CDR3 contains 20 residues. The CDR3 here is CASGKLPGQGVLSSGNTIYF. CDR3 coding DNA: TGTGCCAGTGGAAAACTCCCGGGACAGGGAGTATTAAGCTCTGGAAACACCATATATTTT.

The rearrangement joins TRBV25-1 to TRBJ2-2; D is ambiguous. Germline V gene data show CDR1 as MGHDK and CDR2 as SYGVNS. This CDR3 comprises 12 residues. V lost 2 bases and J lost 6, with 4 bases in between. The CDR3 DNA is TGTGCCAGCAGTGAAGGAGCCGGGGAGCTGTTTTTT. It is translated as CASSEGAGELFF.

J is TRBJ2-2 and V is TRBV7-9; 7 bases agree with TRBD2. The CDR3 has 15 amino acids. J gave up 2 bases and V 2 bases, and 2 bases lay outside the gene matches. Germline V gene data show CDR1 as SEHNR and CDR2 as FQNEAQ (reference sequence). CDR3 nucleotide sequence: TGTGCCAGCAGCTTAAGCGGGATTAACACCGGGGAGCTGTTTTTT. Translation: CASSLSGINTGELFF.

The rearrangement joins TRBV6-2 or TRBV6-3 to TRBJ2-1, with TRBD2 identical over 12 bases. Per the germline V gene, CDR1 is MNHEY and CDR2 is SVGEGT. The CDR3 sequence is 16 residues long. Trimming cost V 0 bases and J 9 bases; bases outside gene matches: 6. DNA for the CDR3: TGTGCCAGCAGTTACTCAGGACTAGCGGGGCCAGGTGAGCAGTTCTTC. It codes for CASSYSGLAGPGEQFF.

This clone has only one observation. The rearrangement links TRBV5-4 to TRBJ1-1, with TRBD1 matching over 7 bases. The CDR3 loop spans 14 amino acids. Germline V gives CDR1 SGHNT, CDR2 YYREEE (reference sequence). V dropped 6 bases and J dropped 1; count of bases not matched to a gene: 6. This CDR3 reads CASTNRGPNTEAFF. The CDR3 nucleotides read TGTGCCAGCACCAACAGGGGACCGAACACTGAAGCTTTCTTT.

CDR3 sequence: CATARQGSTGELFF. The CDR3 region has the DNA TGTGCCACCGCGAGACAGGGAAGCACCGGGGAGCTGTTTTTT. The chain is built from TRBV28 and TRBJ2-2; TRBD1 aligns across 7 bases. This CDR3 comprises 14 residues. J gave up 4 bases and V 10 bases, and 9 bases lay outside the gene matches. CDR1 and CDR2 from the germline V gene are MDHEN and SYDVKM.

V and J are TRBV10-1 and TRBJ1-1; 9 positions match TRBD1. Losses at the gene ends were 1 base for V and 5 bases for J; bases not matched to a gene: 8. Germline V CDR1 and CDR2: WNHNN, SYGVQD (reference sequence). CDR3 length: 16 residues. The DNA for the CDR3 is TGCGCCAGCAGTGAGTTTACAGGGGGCGTAGAAACTGAAGCTTTCTTT. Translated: CASSEFTGGVETEAFF.

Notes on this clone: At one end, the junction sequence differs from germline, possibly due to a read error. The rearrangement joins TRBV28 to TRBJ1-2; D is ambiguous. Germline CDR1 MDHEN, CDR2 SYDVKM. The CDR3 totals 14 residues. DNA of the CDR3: TGTGCCAGCAGTCAGGCCGGTAAATCCTATGGTTACACCTTC. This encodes CASSQAGKSYGYTF.